The source of this T cell receptor (beta chain) is a study of blood T cell repertoires in COVID-19. Trimming cost V 7 bases and J 5 bases, with 9 bases left between them. The CDR3 contains 13 residues. Measured with immunoSEQ multiplex PCR; TCRdb has only the in-frame clones, and not every one. The data contain 200,000 or so clones, approximately 84% of them singletons. The V and J genes are TRBV12-3 or TRBV12-4 and TRBJ1-6; perhaps TRBD1 as D (6 bases). Specimen: peripheral blood. The TCR comes from a man in his fifties who had recovered from COVID-19. The DNA for the CDR3 is TGTGCCAGCACCGGACAGCATAATTCACCCCTCCACTTT. Its protein product is CASTGQHNSPLHF.